Described below is a single T cell receptor (beta chain) sequence and its context. The data were obtained in a study of blood T cells in healthy people across ages. V lost 5 bases, J lost 4 bases, and 7 bases stayed unmatched. The CDR3 runs to 15 residues. Germline V gene lookup returns CDR1 MNHEY and CDR2 SVGAGI. A sample-barcoded 5' primer and a J-beta primer mix were used in a second PCR of about 7 to 11 cycles. TCRdb independently ran MiXCR on the 5' RACE reads; one entry per CDR3 protein. Of 800,000 or so distinct CDR3 sequences in the sample, around 62% were seen once. The sample taken for sequencing was blood. The V and J genes are TRBV6-5 and TRBJ2-1; 8 nucleotides align to TRBD1. This clonotype originated in a man between 25 and 39 years old in good health. CDR3 coding DNA: TGTGCCAGCAGTACCCCAGGGGGCGCGTACAATGAGCAGTTCTTC. This translates into CASSTPGGAYNEQFF.